This T cell receptor (beta chain) was sequenced for a study of blood T cell repertoires in COVID-19. Authors' analysis steps: Scientists estimated how many nucleated cells there were by amplifying reference gene primers. TCRdb's table, derived via immunoSEQ multiplex PCR, lists solely in-frame clones and lacks some. D and trimming were read from the DNA, whereas the V and J calls and clone size are those reported in that table. In the table there are approximately 35,000 clones, 80% to 90% of which are singletons. Per the germline V gene, CDR1 is SGHRS and CDR2 is YFSETQ. The CDR3 covers 13 residues. V was shortened by 4 bases and J by 4 bases, with 11 bases between the two germline ends.

What was sequenced was peripheral blood. The TCR comes from a woman in her 70s with active COVID-19. The chain employs TRBV5-1 and TRBJ2-5; D gene ambiguous. CDR3 protein: CASSNVLGETQYF. CDR3 in DNA: TGCGCCAGCAGCAACGTCCTCGGAGAGACCCAGTACTTC.